Included here is one T cell receptor beta chain sequence, with context. Its specific antigen is unknown. Base qualities are not at hand, and no much larger clone is one base apart. The data were obtained in a study of T cell responses to AZD1222 COVID-19 vaccine (dated by TCRdb to about 2021). With regard to the full study: Because spike-specific TCR depth and breadth did not differ between the two schedules, AZD1222 recipients who got a second dose at roughly 4 weeks were pooled with those who got a second dose at roughly 12 weeks. Trial participants were enrolled into age subgroups of 18-55, 56-69 and 70-plus years, which contained approximately 150, 28 and 58 TCR-sequenced participants, respectively. TCR sequencing covered about 230 trial participants: 200 to 210 given two doses of AZD1222 and some 25 given two doses of MenACWY control vaccine. Beyond this particular receptor, the publication reports: Conclusions about previously exposed vaccinees are limited, since just five to seven AZD1222 recipients were seropositive for SARS-CoV-2 at baseline. Participants were mostly white British, with more females than males. The authors suggested clonal diversity may have been underestimated. The whole spike protein was spanned by vaccine-associated CD4 TCRs, and dominant responses were seen in regions 160-218 and 743-854. After two AZD1222 doses, spike-specific TCR breadth and depth were significantly higher than at day 0 and than in MenACWY recipients. In the small 56-69-year group, the increase in depth fell short of significance, most likely because of low power. Because no samples from the day 14 peak response were available, repertoires could be characterized only after the peak T cell response. Reportedly, close to half of the unique spike-specific TCRs recognized epitopes lying outside the regions that are mutated in the B.1.351 and B.1.1.7 variants.

The CDR3 regions of human TCRbeta chains were subjected to immunosequencing. From the authors' description of their analysis: Repertoire TCRs were matched against a reference library of SARS-CoV-2-specific TCRs generated with the MIRA antigen-specificity platform. Breadth meant the fraction of unique TCRs that were SARS-CoV-2-associated, whereas depth meant the fraction of total T cells that were SARS-CoV-2-associated. Using the MIRA data, every spike-specific TCR was mapped to the spike region that the TCR reacted to and assigned to either a CD4 or a CD8 class. Log10-transformed breadth and depth values were compared by one-way ANOVA with Sidak's multiple comparisons tests. TCRdb limited this immuneACCESS table to in-frame rearrangements with V and J called. A share of clones is missing; checked studies link under half to unresolved V genes, and the rest is unexplained. The DNA gave D and trimming, while V, J and clone size come from that table. The sample data list 110,000 to 150,000 clones, and 80% to 90% of these were observed just once. Roughly 1.7% of the sample is in the top ten clones.

Deletion took 0 bases off V and 2 bases off J, with a span of 10 bases between the germline ends. The germline V gene (reference sequence) gives CDR1 as SGHNT and CDR2 as YYREEE. Spanning cysteine to phenylalanine, the CDR3 consists of 15 amino acids. Just the 45-base CDR3 DNA is kept, in frame starting at base 1. Explained via the paper, the time point label denotes: baseline before first vaccination. Samples from vaccinated people were obtained from the UK trials COV001 and COV002, which included a single-blind randomized controlled phase 2/3 trial of AZD1222 (ChAdOx1 nCoV-19) in healthy adults. Trial participant PBMC samples were collected at day 0 and day 28 after the second dose for TCRbeta chain sequencing.

This clonotype was obtained from an adult in good health. This chain joins TRBV5-4 to TRBJ2-3; the D gene is tentatively TRBD1 or TRBD2, each matching 5 bases. Material: peripheral blood, obtained on day 0 of AZD1222 vaccination. This receptor has the CDR3 CASSLDGGFTDTQYF. The nucleotide sequence reads TGTGCCAGCAGCTTGGATGGGGGATTCACAGATACGCAGTATTTT.